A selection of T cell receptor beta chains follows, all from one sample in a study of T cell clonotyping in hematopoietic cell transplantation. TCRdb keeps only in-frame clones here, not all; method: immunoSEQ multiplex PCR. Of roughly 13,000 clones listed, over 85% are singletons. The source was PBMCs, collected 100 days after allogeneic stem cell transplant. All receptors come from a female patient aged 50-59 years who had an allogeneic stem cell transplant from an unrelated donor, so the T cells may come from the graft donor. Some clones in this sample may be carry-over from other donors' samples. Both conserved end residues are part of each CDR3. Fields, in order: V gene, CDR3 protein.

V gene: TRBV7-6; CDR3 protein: CAGKSGYETQYF
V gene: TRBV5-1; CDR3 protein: CASSAGRDKTTGELFF
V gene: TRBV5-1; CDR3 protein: CASSFFYLDDYGYTF
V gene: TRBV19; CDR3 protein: CASSIDRRTTIYGYTF
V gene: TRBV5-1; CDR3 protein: CASSPGTALYGYTF
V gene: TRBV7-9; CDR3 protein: CASSFGLGETQYF
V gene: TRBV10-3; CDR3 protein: CAISESGYYNEQFF
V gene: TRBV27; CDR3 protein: CASSFFNRDRKFVF
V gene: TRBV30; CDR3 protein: CAWSAGSSGNTIYF
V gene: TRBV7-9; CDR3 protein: CASSLAQGADGYTF
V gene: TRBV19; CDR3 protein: CASSIKAGQGNTGELFF
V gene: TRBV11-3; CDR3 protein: CASSLRQGTEAFF
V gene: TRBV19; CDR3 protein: CASRELDRSPLHF
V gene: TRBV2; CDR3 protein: CASTRDRDFYGYTF
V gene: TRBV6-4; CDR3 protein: CASSEGSSGANVLTF
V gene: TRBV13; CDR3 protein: CASSFPQLQETQYF
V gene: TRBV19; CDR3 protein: CASSPGHGITDTQYF
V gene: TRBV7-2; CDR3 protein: CASSYGGDRRNQPQHF
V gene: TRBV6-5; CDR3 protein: CASRRAAANTGELFF
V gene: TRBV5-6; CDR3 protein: CASSPVARGDSPLHF
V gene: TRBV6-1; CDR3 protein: CASRDVGGEKLFF
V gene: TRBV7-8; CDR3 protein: CASSPWDRVYEQYF
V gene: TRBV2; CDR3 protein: CASSENAADQPQHF
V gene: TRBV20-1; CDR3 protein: CSARQSYGYTF
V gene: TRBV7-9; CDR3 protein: CASRAEGNQPQHF
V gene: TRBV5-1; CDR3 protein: CASSLSGSSSYEQYF
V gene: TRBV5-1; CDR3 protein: CASSLRGGRGNVGNEQFF
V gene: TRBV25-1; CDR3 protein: CASSARTSGVPWDEQFF
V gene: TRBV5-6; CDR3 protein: CASNPWGERDEQFF
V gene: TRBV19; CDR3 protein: CASRDPIGEAFF
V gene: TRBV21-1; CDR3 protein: CASSVPRLSYGYTF
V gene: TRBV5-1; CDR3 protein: CASSLQVRGGYTF
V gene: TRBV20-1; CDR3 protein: CSASLNTEAFF
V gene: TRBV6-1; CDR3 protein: CASSEGSGGDGYTF
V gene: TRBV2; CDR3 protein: CASSGRGNEKLFF
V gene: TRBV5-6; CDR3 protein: CASTLPGSLYEQYF
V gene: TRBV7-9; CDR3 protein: CASSRENTEAFF
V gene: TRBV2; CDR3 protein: CASSGGGGLGVGTQYF
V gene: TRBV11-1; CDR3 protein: CASSPGHYLSYNEQFF
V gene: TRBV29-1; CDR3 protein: CSVDMGRGVETQYF
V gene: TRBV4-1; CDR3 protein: CASSLTGELSSGYTF
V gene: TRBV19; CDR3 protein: CASSKRQNTEAFF
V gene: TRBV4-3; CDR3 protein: CASSQEQRSKAFF
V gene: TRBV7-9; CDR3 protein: CASSSVGRTYEQYF
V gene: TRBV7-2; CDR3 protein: CASSLVGPGQAGNQPQHF
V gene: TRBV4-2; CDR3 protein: CASSQDIGQPQHF
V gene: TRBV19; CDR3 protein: CASISALQEQYF
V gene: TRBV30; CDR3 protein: CAWAHRGNQPQHF
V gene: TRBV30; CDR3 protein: CAWNGDIKSYEQYF
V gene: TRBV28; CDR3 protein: CASSFSGRLTYEQYF
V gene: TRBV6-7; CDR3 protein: CASSPWVRNYGYTF